This entry describes one TCR beta chain. This clonotype has a handful of counts. Its antigen is not yet known. No much larger clone is present one base from it, and per-base qualities are unavailable. The CDR3 contains 16 residues, cysteine and phenylalanine counted. Just CDR3 DNA is preserved here, 48 bases in frame from base 1. As encoded in the germline V gene, CDR1 is MNHEY while CDR2 is SVGEGT. V has 2 bases trimmed and J has 4 bases trimmed; junction bases matching no gene number 6. This record belongs to a study of T-cell reconstitution after alpha-beta-depleted transplantation in children (dated by TCRdb to 2015 to 2016). Study-level background: The study quantitatively tracked T-cell immune reconstitution after TCRalphabeta/CD19-depleted allogeneic hematopoietic cell transplantation in children using TCR repertoire profiling.

The paper as a whole reports these results and caveats: The apparently early alphabetaT-cell count recovery about two months after transplant was reportedly dependent on only several hundred rapidly expanded clones derived from non-depleted graft cells. The frequencies of hyperexpanded clones fell over the following months, and after one year, T-cell counts and TCRbeta diversity were mostly attributed to newly produced T cells. In some patients, the high TCRbeta diversity seen at day 60 was put down to recipient T cells and intrathymic progenitors that had survived conditioning.

Interpreted using the paper, the treatment or condition label stands for: allogeneic hematopoietic cell transplantation with graft depleted of TCRalphabeta T cells and CD19 B cells. The children who served as transplant recipients had been given grafts of TCRalphabeta/CD19-depleted allogeneic hematopoietic cells. Libraries came from PCR. TCRdb names Illumina HiSeq 2500 as the instrument used. Molecular barcoding was employed in the preparation of TCR libraries, with unique molecular identifiers being used to normalize TCRbeta repertoire quantification. The public sequencing data were trimmed at Q25 with fastp and processed into clonotypes with MiXCR by TCRdb, which kept only in-frame beta chains. Rows matching on CDR3 protein sequence are summarized as one entry with the most common DNA and genes. The sample table contains hundreds of thousands of distinct CDR3 sequences; only one count was recorded for around 13% of them. Jointly, the top ten make up roughly 2.3% of the sample.

Material: PBMCs, mostly from graft donor cells, obtained 360 days after TCRalphabeta/CD19-depleted stem cell transplant. The TCR was taken from a male patient younger than 18 who had a stem cell transplant for acute myeloid leukemia, so the T cells may come from the graft donor. The rearrangement combines TRBV6-2 or TRBV6-3 with TRBJ2-1; the central 9 bases match TRBD1. The bases are TGTGCCAGCAGTTACCCTAACAGGGGGCCTTACAATGAGCAGTTCTTC. This translates into CASSYPNRGPYNEQFF.